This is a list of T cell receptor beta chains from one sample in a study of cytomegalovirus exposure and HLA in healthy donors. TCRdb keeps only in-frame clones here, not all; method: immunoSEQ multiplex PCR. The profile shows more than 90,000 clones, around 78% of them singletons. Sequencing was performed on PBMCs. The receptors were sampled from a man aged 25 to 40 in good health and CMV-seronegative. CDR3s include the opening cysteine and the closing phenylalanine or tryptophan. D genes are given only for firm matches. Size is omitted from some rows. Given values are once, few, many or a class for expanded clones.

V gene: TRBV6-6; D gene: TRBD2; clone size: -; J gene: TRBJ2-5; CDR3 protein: CASGTSGGQETQYF; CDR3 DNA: TGTGCCAGCGGGACTAGCGGGGGACAAGAGACCCAGTACTTC
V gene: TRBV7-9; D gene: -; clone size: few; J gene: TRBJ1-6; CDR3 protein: CASTLDGGRSPLHF; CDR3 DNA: TGTGCCAGCACCCTGGACGGGGGAAGGTCACCCCTCCACTTT
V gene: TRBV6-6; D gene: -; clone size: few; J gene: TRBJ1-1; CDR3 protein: CASSYSPLSEAFF; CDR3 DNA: TGTGCCAGCAGTTACTCGCCACTTAGTGAAGCTTTCTTT
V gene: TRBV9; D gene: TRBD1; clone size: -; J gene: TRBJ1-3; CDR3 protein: CASSGGGPILGNTIYF; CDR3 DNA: TGTGCCAGCAGCGGAGGGGGCCCGATCCTTGGAAACACCATATATTTT
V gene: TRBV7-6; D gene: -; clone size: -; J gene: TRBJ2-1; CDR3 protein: CASSLGGSYNEQFF; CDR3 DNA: TGTGCCAGCAGCTTGGGGGGCTCCTACAATGAGCAGTTCTTC
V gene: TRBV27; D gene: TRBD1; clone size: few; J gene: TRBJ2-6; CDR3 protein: CASSFAGGGANVLTF; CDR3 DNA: TGTGCCAGCAGTTTTGCAGGGGGTGGGGCCAACGTCCTGACTTTC
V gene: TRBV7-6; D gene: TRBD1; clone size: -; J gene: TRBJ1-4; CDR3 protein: CASSPRARWQGETNEKLFF; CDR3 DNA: TGTGCCAGCAGCCCCCGGGCTAGGTGGCAGGGGGAGACTAATGAAAAACTGTTTTTT
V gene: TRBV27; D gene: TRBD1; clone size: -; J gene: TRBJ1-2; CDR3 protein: CASSSGQGLYGYTF; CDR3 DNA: TGTGCCAGCAGCTCGGGACAGGGCCTCTATGGCTACACCTTC
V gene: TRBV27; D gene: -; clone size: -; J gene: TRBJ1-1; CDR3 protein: CASSLRGTNTEAFF; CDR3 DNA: TGTGCCAGCAGTTTAAGGGGGACGAACACTGAAGCTTTCTTT
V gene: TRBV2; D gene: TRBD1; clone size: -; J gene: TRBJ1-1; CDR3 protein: CASRGGLGGNTEAFF; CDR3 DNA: TGTGCCAGCAGAGGGGGCTTAGGGGGAAACACTGAAGCTTTCTTT
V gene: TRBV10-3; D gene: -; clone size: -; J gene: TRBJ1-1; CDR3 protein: CAISERGSGTGGPEAFF; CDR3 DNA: TGTGCCATCAGTGAGCGAGGATCCGGGACTGGAGGCCCTGAAGCTTTCTTT
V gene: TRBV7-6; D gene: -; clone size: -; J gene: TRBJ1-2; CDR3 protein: CASSRLDRSYGYTF; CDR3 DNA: TGTGCCAGCAGCCGCCTCGACAGGTCCTATGGCTACACCTTC
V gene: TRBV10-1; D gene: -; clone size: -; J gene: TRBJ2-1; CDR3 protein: CASSTVEEGNNEQFF; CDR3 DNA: TGCGCCAGCTCGACTGTCGAGGAGGGAAACAATGAGCAGTTCTTC
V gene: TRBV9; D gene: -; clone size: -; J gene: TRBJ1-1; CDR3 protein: CASSSRLDTEAFF; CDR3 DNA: TGTGCCAGCAGCTCGCGGTTGGACACTGAAGCTTTCTTT
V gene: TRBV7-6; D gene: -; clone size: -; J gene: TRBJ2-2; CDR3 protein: CASSFTGGIPGELFF; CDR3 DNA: TGTGCCAGCAGCTTCACGGGGGGCATTCCCGGGGAGCTGTTTTTT
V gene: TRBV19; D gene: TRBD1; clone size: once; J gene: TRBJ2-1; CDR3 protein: CASRRQGYNEQFF; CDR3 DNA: TGTGCCAGTCGGCGACAGGGCTACAATGAGCAGTTCTTC
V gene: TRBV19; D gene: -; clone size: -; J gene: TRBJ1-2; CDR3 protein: CASTTPPDKNYGYTF; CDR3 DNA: TGTGCCAGTACCACTCCCCCAGACAAGAACTATGGCTACACCTTC
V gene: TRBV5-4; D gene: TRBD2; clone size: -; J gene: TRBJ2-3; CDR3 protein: CASSQRGGGSTDTQYF; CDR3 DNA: TGTGCCAGCAGCCAAAGGGGCGGGGGTAGCACAGATACGCAGTATTTT
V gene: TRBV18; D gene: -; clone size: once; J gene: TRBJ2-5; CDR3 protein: CASSRVPLGAQETQYF; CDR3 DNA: TGTGCCAGCTCACGAGTGCCTCTGGGGGCGCAAGAGACCCAGTACTTC
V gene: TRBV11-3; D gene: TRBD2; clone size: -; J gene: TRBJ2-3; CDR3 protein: CASSILAGGITDTQYF; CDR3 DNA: TGTGCCAGCAGCATATTAGCGGGAGGGATAACAGATACGCAGTATTTT
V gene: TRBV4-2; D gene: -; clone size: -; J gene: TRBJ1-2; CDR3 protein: CASSQAGDANYGYTF; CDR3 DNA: TGTGCCAGCAGCCAGGCCGGAGACGCTAACTATGGCTACACCTTC
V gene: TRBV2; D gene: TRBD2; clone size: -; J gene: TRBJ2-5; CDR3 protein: CASGRETAQETQYF; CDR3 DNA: TGTGCCAGCGGGAGGGAAACGGCTCAAGAGACCCAGTACTTC
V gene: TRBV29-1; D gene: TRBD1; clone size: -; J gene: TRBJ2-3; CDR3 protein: CSAKRQGALDTQYF; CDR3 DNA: TGCAGCGCCAAGAGGCAGGGGGCTTTGGATACGCAGTATTTT
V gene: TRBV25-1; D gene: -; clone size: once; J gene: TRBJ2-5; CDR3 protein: CASTSVETQYF; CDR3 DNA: TGTGCCAGCACTAGCGTCGAGACCCAGTACTTC
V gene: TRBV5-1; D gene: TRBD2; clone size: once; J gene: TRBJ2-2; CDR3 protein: CASSLLAANTGELFF; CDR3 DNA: TGCGCCAGCAGCTTACTAGCGGCGAACACCGGGGAGCTGTTTTTT
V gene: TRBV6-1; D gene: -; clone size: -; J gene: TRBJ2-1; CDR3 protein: CAGSQGSPYNEQFF; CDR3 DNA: TGTGCCGGATCCCAGGGAAGCCCCTACAATGAGCAGTTCTTC
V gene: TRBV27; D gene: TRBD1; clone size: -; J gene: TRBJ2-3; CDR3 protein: CASKYGTGRSDTQYF; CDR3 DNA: TGTGCCAGCAAATATGGGACAGGGCGATCAGATACGCAGTATTTT
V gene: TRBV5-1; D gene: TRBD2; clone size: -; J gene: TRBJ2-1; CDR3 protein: CASSRLAGGPKYEQFF; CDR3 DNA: TGCGCCAGCAGCCGACTAGCGGGGGGGCCAAAGTATGAGCAGTTCTTC
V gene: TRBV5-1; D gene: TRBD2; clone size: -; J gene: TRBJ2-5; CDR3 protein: CASSRTSGDGETQYF; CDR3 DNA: TGCGCCAGCAGCAGGACTAGTGGGGACGGGGAGACCCAGTACTTC
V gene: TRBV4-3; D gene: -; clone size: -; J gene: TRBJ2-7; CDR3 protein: CASSQGRSEQYF; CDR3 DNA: TGCGCCAGCAGCCAAGGAAGGAGCGAGCAGTACTTC
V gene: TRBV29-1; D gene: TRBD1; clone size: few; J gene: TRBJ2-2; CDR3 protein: CSARTGDPTGELFF; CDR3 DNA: TGCAGCGCCAGGACAGGGGATCCCACCGGGGAGCTGTTTTTT
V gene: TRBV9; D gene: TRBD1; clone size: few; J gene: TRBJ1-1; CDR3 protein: CASSPPGGFAEAFF; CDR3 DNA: TGTGCCAGCAGTCCACCAGGGGGGTTCGCTGAAGCTTTCTTT
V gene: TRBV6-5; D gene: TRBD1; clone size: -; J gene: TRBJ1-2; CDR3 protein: CASSYPLGQGYGYTF; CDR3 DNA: TGTGCCAGCAGTTACCCGCTAGGACAGGGCTATGGCTACACCTTC
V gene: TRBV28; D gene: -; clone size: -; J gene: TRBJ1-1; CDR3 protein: CASSLETGMVHGAFF; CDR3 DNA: TGTGCCAGCAGTCTAGAGACAGGAATGGTCCATGGAGCTTTCTTT
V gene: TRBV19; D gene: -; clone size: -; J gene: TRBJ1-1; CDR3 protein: CASSMGNTEAFF; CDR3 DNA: TGTGCCAGTAGTATGGGCAACACTGAAGCTTTCTTT
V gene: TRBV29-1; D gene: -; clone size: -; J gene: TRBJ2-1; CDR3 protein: CSVRQTYNEQFF; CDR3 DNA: TGCAGCGTAAGACAAACCTACAATGAGCAGTTCTTC
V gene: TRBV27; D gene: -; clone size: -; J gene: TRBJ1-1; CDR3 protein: CASRTDRYTEAFF; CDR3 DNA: TGTGCCAGCAGAACAGACAGGTACACTGAAGCTTTCTTT